Each of the 25 T cell receptor beta chains below was sequenced from the same sample in a study of somatic mutations in cytotoxic T cells in rheumatoid arthritis. Method: immunoSEQ multiplex PCR; TCRdb's copy keeps in-frame clones and lacks some. The sample lists about 26,000 clones, about 81% occurring once. The sequencing sample was made of CD8+ T cells sorted from blood. All receptors come from a man aged 50-59 years in good health.

This clone has more than one count but fewer than ten. The chain is built from TRBV30 and TRBJ1-1, with no clear D. The CDR3 is 14 amino acids. The germline V gene encodes CDR1 GTSNPN and CDR2 SVGIG (reference sequence). The V end lost 4 bases, the J end lost 6 bases, and 18 bases lay between the germline ends. Here the CDR3 DNA reads TGTGCCTGGATAGGAGTGGGGAGAGGACCTGAAGCTTTCTTT. Protein product: CAWIGVGRGPEAFF.

The chain employs TRBV5-8 and TRBJ2-2; TRBD1 or TRBD2 may be the D gene (5 bases each). V was cut by 2 bases and J by 3 bases, with 8 bases left in between. The V gene's germline CDR1 is SGHTS and CDR2 YDEGEE. The CDR3 sequence is 14 residues long. The CDR3 bases are TGTGCCAGCAGCTTAGGGACCTACACCGGGGAGCTGTTTTTT. This sequence encodes CASSLGTYTGELFF.

The chain's CDR3 is CASSLDGEDTGELFF. CDR3 sequence (DNA): TGTGCCAGCAGCTTAGACGGTGAGGACACCGGGGAGCTGTTTTTT. The chain combines TRBV11-2 with TRBJ2-2; the D is unclear. Germline V lookup: CDR1 SGHAT, CDR2 FQNNGV. Trimming pared 0 bases from V and 3 bases from J, leaving 8 bases between. CDR3 length: 15 residues. Variable domain in full (rest from reference TRBV11-2 and TRBJ2-2): EAGVAQSPRYKIIEKRQSVAFWCNPISGHATLYWYQQILGQGPKLLIQFQNNGVVDDSQLPKDRFSAERLKGVDSTLKIQPAKLEDSAVYLCASSLDGEDTGELFFGEGSRLTVL.

The V and J genes are TRBV6-5 and TRBJ1-4, with D tentatively TRBD1 (6 bases). This CDR3 comprises 11 residues. Germline loops: CDR1 MNHEY, CDR2 SVGAGI. Trimming pared 7 bases from V and 8 bases from J, leaving 8 bases between. The chain's CDR3 is CASKQGEKLFF. In DNA, the CDR3 is TGTGCCAGCAAACAGGGCGAAAAACTGTTTTTT.

This sequence joins TRBV13 and TRBJ2-7; 8 bases map to TRBD2. The CDR3 covers 14 residues. CDR1 PRHDT and CDR2 FYEKMQ come from the germline V gene (reference sequence). Trimming removed 6 bases from V and 0 bases from J; junction bases left unmatched: 4. In DNA form, the CDR3 reads TGTGCCAGCAGTAGCGGGACGGGCTCCTACGAGCAGTACTTC. Residues: CASSSGTGSYEQYF.

This clone showed up just a few times. The CDR3 DNA sequence: TGTGCTAGTGGTTTGGTCGGCAGGGAAATTGAAGCTTTCTTT. Encoded protein: CASGLVGREIEAFF. The V gene is TRBV12-5, the J gene TRBJ1-1; D is possibly TRBD1 (5 bases). Between the trimmed V and J ends, which lost 0 bases and 7 bases, there was a span of 12 bases. The CDR3 covers 14 residues. CDR1 is LGHNT, CDR2 FRNRAP, per germline.

The J gene is TRBJ1-5, the V gene TRBV27; D is perhaps TRBD1 (5 bases). The germline gives CDR1 MNHEY, CDR2 SMNVEV (reference sequence). V was shortened by 3 bases and J by 6 bases, with 9 bases between the two germline ends. The CDR3 loop spans 13 amino acids. CDR3 protein: CASSLRGSQPQHF. The CDR3 DNA is TGTGCCAGCAGTTTGAGGGGTTCTCAGCCCCAGCATTTT.

The rearrangement joins TRBV9 to TRBJ2-1; D perhaps matches TRBD1 (5 bases). Looked up from germline, CDR1 is SGDLS and CDR2 is YYNGEE. The CDR3 is made up of 15 amino acids. The V end was cut by 3 bases, the J end by 0 bases, with 10 bases between. Here the CDR3 reads CASSEFQGSYNEQFF. In nucleotides, the CDR3 is TGTGCCAGCAGCGAGTTCCAGGGCTCCTACAATGAGCAGTTCTTC.

This chain joins TRBV28 and TRBJ2-2; TRBD1 agrees at 9 bases. Looked up from germline, CDR1 is MDHEN and CDR2 is SYDVKM. This CDR3 contains 16 residues. Unmatched junction bases numbered 6, after V lost 3 bases and J lost 4 bases. The DNA of the CDR3 is TGTGCCAGCAGTTTGATCCCACAGGGGGCCACCGGGGAGCTGTTTTTT. Translating gives CASSLIPQGATGELFF.

This chain connects TRBV2 to TRBJ2-1, with 14 bases lining up with TRBD2. Germline assignment: CDR1 SNHLY and CDR2 FYNNEI. Trimming at V came to 6 bases and at J to 7 bases, leaving 2 bases not matched to a gene. CDR3 length equals 14 residues. The CDR3 nucleotides are TGTGCCAGCAGGGGGACTAGCGGGAGAAATGAGCAGTTCTTC. This translates into CASRGTSGRNEQFF.

The V call is TRBV5-5, the J call TRBJ2-1, with 11 bases fitting TRBD2. The CDR3 extends over 17 amino acids. CDR1 is SGHKS, CDR2 YYEKEE, per germline (reference sequence). Unmatched junction bases numbered 10, after V lost 2 bases and J lost 6 bases. CDR3 nucleotide sequence: TGTGCCAGCAGCTTTGGCCCCGTTAGCGGGAGGGTCAATGAGCAGTTCTTC. It encodes CASSFGPVSGRVNEQFF.

The chain has TRBV7-2 and TRBJ2-6, with 8 positions matching TRBD1. Looked up from germline, CDR1 is SGHTA and CDR2 is FQGNSA. V trimming: 6 bases; J trimming: 1 base; junction bases outside the gene matches: 11. CDR3 length equals 18 residues. The CDR3 loop is CASSYIGQGSSGANVLTF. The CDR3 coding sequence is TGTGCCAGCAGTTATATTGGACAGGGATCTTCTGGGGCCAACGTCCTGACTTTC.

The V gene is TRBV28, the J gene TRBJ2-7; D is perhaps TRBD1 (6 bases). The CDR3 has 14 residues. The ends were cut back, 8 bases at V and 0 bases at J, with 14 bases in the middle. Germline CDR1 and CDR2: MDHEN and SYDVKM. The CDR3 is CASGAWTDSYEQYF. As DNA, the CDR3 is TGTGCCAGCGGAGCTTGGACAGACTCCTACGAGCAGTACTTC.

J is TRBJ2-7 and V is TRBV25-1, with a possible D match to TRBD1 (5 bases). V was pared by 4 bases and J by 11 bases, with 9 bases between. Germline lookup yields CDR1 MGHDK and CDR2 SYGVNS. This CDR3 region has 10 residues. CDR3 region: CASSAGREYF. For the CDR3, the DNA is TGTGCCAGCAGTGCGGGCAGGGAGTACTTC.

This clone was counted between two and nine times. The V call is TRBV29-1, the J call TRBJ2-7, with 10 positions matching TRBD2. Germline V CDR1 and CDR2: SQVTM, ANQGSEA. Losses at the gene ends were 4 bases for V and 3 bases for J; bases not matched to a gene: 12. This CDR3 is built from 16 residues. Written as DNA, the CDR3 is TGCAGCGTTGGTCATAGCGGGAGGAGGGCGTACTACGAGCAGTACTTC. Its translation: CSVGHSGRRAYYEQYF.

This clone appeared once. The chain has TRBV2 and TRBJ1-1; TRBD1 is a possible D gene (5 bases). The ends were cut back, 6 bases at V and 1 base at J, with 9 bases in the middle. The V gene's germline CDR1 is SNHLY and CDR2 FYNNEI. The CDR3 sequence is 13 residues long. The DNA of the CDR3 is TGTGCCAGCAGCAAGGGGCGGAACACTGAAGCTTTCTTT. Translating it yields CASSKGRNTEAFF.

V and J are TRBV27 and TRBJ2-7; D remains ambiguous. CDR3 length equals 12 residues. V lost 5 bases to trimming and J lost 7 bases, with 12 bases between them. Germline CDR1 is MNHEY and CDR2 is SMNVEV (reference sequence). The CDR3 here is CASSNHVGEQYF. The CDR3 DNA follows: TGTGCCAGCAGTAATCACGTCGGGGAGCAGTACTTC.

This clone came up once. J is TRBJ2-3 and V is TRBV27; D is possibly TRBD1 (6 bases). V shed 6 bases and J shed 5 bases, with 12 bases lying between them. In germline, CDR1 is MNHEY, CDR2 SMNVEV (reference sequence). The CDR3 runs to 13 residues. Here the CDR3 reads CASSLDSIDTQYF. Here the CDR3 DNA reads TGTGCCAGCAGCTTGGACAGTATAGATACGCAGTATTTT.

The chain has TRBV7-9 and TRBJ2-1, with D perhaps matching TRBD2 (6 bases). The CDR3 totals 15 residues. CDR1 SEHNR and CDR2 FQNEAQ come from the germline V gene (reference sequence). Trimming stripped 5 bases from V and 6 bases from J, with 17 bases between. CDR3 nucleotides: TGTGCCAGCAGCCCGGGGGACCGAAAATCCAATGAGCAGTTCTTC. Translating gives CASSPGDRKSNEQFF.

The rearrangement links TRBV7-6 to TRBJ2-2; 7 bases are a match to TRBD2. Germline values: CDR1 SGHVS, CDR2 FNYEAQ. The CDR3 has 12 residues. V dropped 7 bases and J dropped 5; count of bases not matched to a gene: 1. CDR3 loop: CASTLATGELFF. In DNA, the CDR3 is TGTGCCAGCACACTAGCGACCGGGGAGCTGTTTTTT.

The chain carries TRBV6-1 and TRBJ1-3; 7 bases agree with TRBD1. CDR3 length: 14 amino acids. The germline gives CDR1 MNHNS, CDR2 SASEGT. Germline trimming cut 3 bases from V and 7 bases from J; bases unmatched to any gene: 6. The CDR3 bases are TGTGCCAGCAGTGATGAGGGGGCGCGGAACACCATATATTTT. Residues: CASSDEGARNTIYF.

This clone was recorded once. The chain uses TRBV11-2 and TRBJ1-3, with D possibly being TRBD1 (6 bases). Trimming removed 5 bases from V and 4 bases from J, with 21 bases in between. Germline assignment: CDR1 SGHAT and CDR2 FQNNGV. This CDR3 has 17 amino acids. CDR3 protein: CASSAYAVGGRGNTIYF. CDR3 in DNA: TGTGCCAGCAGCGCGTACGCCGTGGGGGGCAGAGGAAACACCATATATTTT. Variable domain in full (rest from reference TRBV11-2 and TRBJ1-3): EAGVAQSPRYKIIEKRQSVAFWCNPISGHATLYWYQQILGQGPKLLIQFQNNGVVDDSQLPKDRFSAERLKGVDSTLKIQPAKLEDSAVYLCASSAYAVGGRGNTIYFGEGSWLTVV.

The chain joins TRBV13 to TRBJ1-1; D unclear. The CDR3 sequence is 13 residues long. V lost 4 bases to trimming and J lost 6 bases, with 12 bases between them. Looked up from germline, CDR1 is PRHDT and CDR2 is FYEKMQ (reference sequence). The CDR3 region is CASSSRGLAEAFF. In DNA, the CDR3 is TGTGCCAGCAGCTCCAGAGGGCTCGCTGAAGCTTTCTTT.

The gene calls are TRBV4-1 and TRBJ2-2; 7 bases match TRBD1. Germline CDR1 MGHRA, CDR2 YSYEKL. The CDR3 length is 15 residues. The J segment lost 6 bases and the V segment lost 1 base, leaving 5 bases of the junction unmatched. CDR3 loop: CASSQGQGVAGELFF. The DNA for the CDR3 is TGCGCCAGCAGCCAAGGTCAGGGGGTCGCCGGGGAGCTGTTTTTT.

V and J are TRBV7-9 and TRBJ1-5; D is ambiguous. CDR3 length equals 16 residues. In germline, CDR1 is SEHNR, CDR2 FQNEAQ (reference sequence). Deletions cut 3 bases from V and 1 base from J, with 13 bases between. CDR3 region: CASSFFPPVSNQPQHF. CDR3 DNA: TGTGCCAGCAGCTTCTTCCCCCCCGTGAGCAATCAGCCCCAGCATTTT. Complete variable domain (other parts from reference TRBV7-9 and TRBJ1-5): DTGVSQNPRHKITKRGQNVTFRCDPISEHNRLYWYRQTLGQGPEFLTYFQNEAQLEKSRLLSDRFSAERPKGSFSTLEIQRTEQGDSAMYLCASSFFPPVSNQPQHFGDGTRLSIL.